This is a list of T cell receptor beta chains from one sample in a study of blood T cell repertoires in COVID-19. Using immunoSEQ multiplex PCR, the repertoire was profiled, and TCRdb retains in-frame clones only, with some absent. The sample yields roughly 250,000 clones, about 80% seen once. What was sequenced was peripheral blood. Receptors originate from a woman older than 75 with acute or convalescent COVID-19. Each CDR3 is given with its conserved first and last residue. A D gene is named only where the DNA matches it firmly. Some rows mark clone size as missing; the rest say once, few, many or name a class of expanded clone.

V gene: TRBV9; clone size: NA; J gene: TRBJ2-2; D gene: TRBD2; CDR3 DNA: TGTGCCAGCAGCGTAGAGGGGAGGGCCGGGGAGCTGTTTTTT; CDR3 protein: CASSVEGRAGELFF
V gene: TRBV19; clone size: NA; J gene: TRBJ2-5; D gene: TRBD2; CDR3 DNA: TGTGCCAGTAGTATATCCCTAGCGGGGGGCCAAGAGACCCAGTACTTC; CDR3 protein: CASSISLAGGQETQYF
V gene: TRBV15; clone size: once; J gene: TRBJ2-1; D gene: TRBD1; CDR3 DNA: TGTGCCACCAGCCCATGGGACAGTTACAATGAGCAGTTCTTC; CDR3 protein: CATSPWDSYNEQFF
V gene: TRBV18; clone size: NA; J gene: TRBJ1-2; D gene: NA; CDR3 DNA: TGTGCCAGCTCACCAGGGCCAGGTGGTGGCTACACCTTC; CDR3 protein: CASSPGPGGGYTF
V gene: TRBV19; clone size: NA; J gene: TRBJ2-4; D gene: TRBD1; CDR3 DNA: TGTGCCAGTAGTACTTCCGGGACAGGGAAAAACATTCAGTACTTC; CDR3 protein: CASSTSGTGKNIQYF
V gene: TRBV6-5; clone size: NA; J gene: TRBJ2-3; D gene: NA; CDR3 DNA: TGTGCCATACAGGGGGGGGACACAGATACGCAGTATTTT; CDR3 protein: CAIQGGDTDTQYF
V gene: TRBV3-1/TRBV3-2; clone size: NA; J gene: TRBJ2-7; D gene: TRBD2; CDR3 DNA: TGTGCCAGCAGCCAATCGGGGGGGGTCGAGCAGTACTTC; CDR3 protein: CASSQSGGVEQYF
V gene: TRBV24-1; clone size: NA; J gene: TRBJ1-5; D gene: NA; CDR3 DNA: TGTGCCACGAGAGATAGCAATCAGCCCCAGCATTTT; CDR3 protein: CATRDSNQPQHF
V gene: TRBV5-6; clone size: once; J gene: TRBJ1-5; D gene: NA; CDR3 DNA: TGTGCCAGCAGCTGGAGGGGGGGCGTGAATCAGCCCCAGCATTTT; CDR3 protein: CASSWRGGVNQPQHF
V gene: TRBV5-5; clone size: NA; J gene: TRBJ2-7; D gene: TRBD2; CDR3 DNA: TGTGCCAGCAGCCTCGGGGGGGGCAACTACGAGCAGTACTTC; CDR3 protein: CASSLGGGNYEQYF
V gene: TRBV5-1; clone size: NA; J gene: TRBJ1-1; D gene: NA; CDR3 DNA: TGCGCCAGCAGCTTCCGGGGGGGCAGTGAAGCTTTCTTT; CDR3 protein: CASSFRGGSEAFF
V gene: TRBV28; clone size: NA; J gene: TRBJ2-3; D gene: TRBD2; CDR3 DNA: TGTGCCAGCGGGTCCCAGCGGGGAGCAGATACGCAGTATTTT; CDR3 protein: CASGSQRGADTQYF
V gene: TRBV10-1; clone size: NA; J gene: TRBJ1-4; D gene: NA; CDR3 DNA: TGCGCCAGCAGGACAGCAACTAATGAAAAACTGTTTTTT; CDR3 protein: CASRTATNEKLFF
V gene: TRBV18; clone size: NA; J gene: TRBJ1-1; D gene: TRBD1; CDR3 DNA: TGTGCCAGCTCACCAGGGGGACAGGGACGGACTGAAGCTTTCTTT; CDR3 protein: CASSPGGQGRTEAFF
V gene: TRBV5-5; clone size: NA; J gene: TRBJ1-6; D gene: TRBD1; CDR3 DNA: TGTGCCAGCAGCTCGTGGGACAGGTCTAATTCACCCCTCCACTTT; CDR3 protein: CASSSWDRSNSPLHF
V gene: TRBV27; clone size: NA; J gene: TRBJ1-2; D gene: TRBD1; CDR3 DNA: TGTGCCAGCAGTAAGGACAGGGAACACTATGGCTACACCTTC; CDR3 protein: CASSKDREHYGYTF
V gene: TRBV10-3; clone size: NA; J gene: TRBJ1-5; D gene: NA; CDR3 DNA: TGTGCCATCAGTGTGGACAGTAGCAATCAGCCCCAGCATTTT; CDR3 protein: CAISVDSSNQPQHF
V gene: TRBV5-8; clone size: NA; J gene: TRBJ1-5; D gene: NA; CDR3 DNA: TGTGCCAGCAGCCTGCGGGGGGGGCGGAATCAGCCCCAGCATTTT; CDR3 protein: CASSLRGGRNQPQHF
V gene: TRBV4-2; clone size: once; J gene: TRBJ2-1; D gene: TRBD2; CDR3 DNA: TGTGCCAGCAGCCAAGATGGACTAGCGGGGGGCCAGGGGCTTGAGCAGTTCTTC; CDR3 protein: CASSQDGLAGGQGLEQFF
V gene: TRBV7-9; clone size: NA; J gene: TRBJ2-2; D gene: NA; CDR3 DNA: TGTGCCAGCAGCCTATTAGATTCGAACACCGGGGAGCTGTTTTTT; CDR3 protein: CASSLLDSNTGELFF
V gene: TRBV5-1; clone size: NA; J gene: TRBJ1-2; D gene: NA; CDR3 DNA: TGCGCCAGCAGCCAAACAGGGAGGGCCAACTATGGCTACACCTTC; CDR3 protein: CASSQTGRANYGYTF
V gene: TRBV7-3; clone size: few; J gene: TRBJ1-1; D gene: TRBD1; CDR3 DNA: TGTGCCAGCAGCCGGACCGGGACAGAGGACACTGAAGCTTTCTTT; CDR3 protein: CASSRTGTEDTEAFF
V gene: TRBV18; clone size: NA; J gene: TRBJ1-1; D gene: NA; CDR3 DNA: TGTGCCAGCTCTCCTGGGGCGGACGGAGAGAACACTGAAGCTTTCTTT; CDR3 protein: CASSPGADGENTEAFF
V gene: TRBV19; clone size: NA; J gene: TRBJ2-4; D gene: TRBD1; CDR3 DNA: TGTGCCAGTAGTATAGAGACAGGGACCATTCAGTACTTC; CDR3 protein: CASSIETGTIQYF
V gene: TRBV6-5; clone size: NA; J gene: TRBJ2-3; D gene: TRBD1; CDR3 DNA: TGTGCCACCCGGGGACAGGGTCCTACGGATACGCAGTATTTT; CDR3 protein: CATRGQGPTDTQYF
V gene: TRBV20-1; clone size: NA; J gene: TRBJ2-7; D gene: NA; CDR3 DNA: TGCAGTGCTAGTAGGGCAGGGCTGGCCTACGAGCAGTACTTC; CDR3 protein: CSASRAGLAYEQYF
V gene: TRBV9; clone size: NA; J gene: TRBJ2-3; D gene: NA; CDR3 DNA: TGTGCCAGCAGCTTCACAGATGATACGCAGTATTTT; CDR3 protein: CASSFTDDTQYF
V gene: TRBV5-1; clone size: NA; J gene: TRBJ2-6; D gene: NA; CDR3 DNA: TGCGCCAGCAGGCAACAGTCCTCTGGGGCCAACGTCCTGACTTTC; CDR3 protein: CASRQQSSGANVLTF